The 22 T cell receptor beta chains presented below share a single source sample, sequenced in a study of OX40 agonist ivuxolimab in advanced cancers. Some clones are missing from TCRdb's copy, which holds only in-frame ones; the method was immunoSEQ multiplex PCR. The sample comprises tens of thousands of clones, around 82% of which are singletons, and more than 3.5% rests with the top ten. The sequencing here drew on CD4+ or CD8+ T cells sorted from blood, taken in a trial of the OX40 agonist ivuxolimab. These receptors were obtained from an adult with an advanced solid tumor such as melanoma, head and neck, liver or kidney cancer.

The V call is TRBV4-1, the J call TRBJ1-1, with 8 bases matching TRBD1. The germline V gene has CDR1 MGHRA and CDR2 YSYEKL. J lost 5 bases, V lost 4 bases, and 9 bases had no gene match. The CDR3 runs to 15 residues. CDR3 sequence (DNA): TGCGCCAGCAGCCTTCCGGACAGGGAGAGTACTGAAGCTTTCTTT. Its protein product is CASSLPDRESTEAFF.

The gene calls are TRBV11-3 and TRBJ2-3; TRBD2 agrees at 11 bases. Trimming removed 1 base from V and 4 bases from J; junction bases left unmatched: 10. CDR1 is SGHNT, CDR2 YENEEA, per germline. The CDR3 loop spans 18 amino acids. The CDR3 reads CASSLGLTSGATSDTQYF. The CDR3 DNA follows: TGTGCCAGCAGCTTAGGCCTGACTAGCGGGGCTACCTCAGATACGCAGTATTTT. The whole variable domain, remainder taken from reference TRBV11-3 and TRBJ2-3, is EAGVVQSPRYKIIEKKQPVAFWCNPISGHNTLYWYLQNLGQGPELLIRYENEEAVDDSQLPKDRFSAERLKGVDSTLKIQPAELGDSAVYLCASSLGLTSGATSDTQYFGPGTRLTVL.

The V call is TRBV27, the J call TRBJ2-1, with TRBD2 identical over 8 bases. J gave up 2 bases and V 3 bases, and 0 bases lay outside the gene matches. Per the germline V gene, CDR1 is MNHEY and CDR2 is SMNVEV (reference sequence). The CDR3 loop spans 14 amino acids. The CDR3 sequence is CASSFGGAYNEQFF. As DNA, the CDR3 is TGTGCCAGCAGTTTCGGGGGGGCCTACAATGAGCAGTTCTTC.

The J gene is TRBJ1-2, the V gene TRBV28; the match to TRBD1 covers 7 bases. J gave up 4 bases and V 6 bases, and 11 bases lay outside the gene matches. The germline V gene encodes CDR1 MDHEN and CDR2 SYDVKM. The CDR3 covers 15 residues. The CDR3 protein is CASRPRKGQLYGYTF. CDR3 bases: TGTGCCAGCAGGCCACGAAAGGGACAGCTCTATGGCTACACCTTC.

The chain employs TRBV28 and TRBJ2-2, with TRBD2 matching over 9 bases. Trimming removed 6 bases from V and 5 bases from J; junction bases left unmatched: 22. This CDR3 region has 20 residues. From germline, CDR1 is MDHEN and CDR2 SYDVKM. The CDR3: CASSSGFPAGGRTYTGELFF. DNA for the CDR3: TGTGCCAGCAGCTCCGGGTTTCCGGCGGGAGGGCGGACCTATACCGGGGAGCTGTTTTTT.

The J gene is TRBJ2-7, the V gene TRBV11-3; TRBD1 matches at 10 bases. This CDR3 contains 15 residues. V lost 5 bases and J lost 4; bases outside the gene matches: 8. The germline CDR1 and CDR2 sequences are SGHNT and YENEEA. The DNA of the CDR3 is TGTGCCAGCAGCCCGACCGGGACAGGGGTGTACGAGCAGTACTTC. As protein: CASSPTGTGVYEQYF.

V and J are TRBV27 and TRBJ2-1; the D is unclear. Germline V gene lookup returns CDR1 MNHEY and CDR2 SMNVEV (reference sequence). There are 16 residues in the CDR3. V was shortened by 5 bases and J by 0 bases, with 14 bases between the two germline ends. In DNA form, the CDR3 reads TGTGCCAGCAGTCATGCTAGTCCCAGCTCCTACAATGAGCAGTTCTTC. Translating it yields CASSHASPSSYNEQFF.

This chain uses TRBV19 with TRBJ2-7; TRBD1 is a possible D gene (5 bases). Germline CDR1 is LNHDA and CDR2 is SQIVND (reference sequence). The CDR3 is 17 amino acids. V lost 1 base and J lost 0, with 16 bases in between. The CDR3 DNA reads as TGTGCCAGTAGTATAGGTCTCGACAGTGCGAGCTCCTACGAGCAGTACTTC. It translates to CASSIGLDSASSYEQYF.

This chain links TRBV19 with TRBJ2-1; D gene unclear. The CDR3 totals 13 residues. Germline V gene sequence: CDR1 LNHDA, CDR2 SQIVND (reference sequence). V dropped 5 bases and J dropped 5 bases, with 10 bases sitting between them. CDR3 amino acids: CASSAGWNNEQFF. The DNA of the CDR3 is TGTGCCAGTAGTGCTGGATGGAACAATGAGCAGTTCTTC. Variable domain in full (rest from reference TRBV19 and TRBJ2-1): DGGITQSPKYLFRKEGQNVTLSCEQNLNHDAMYWYRQDPGQGLRLIYYSQIVNDFQKGDIAEGYSVSREKKESFPLTVTSAQKNPTAFYLCASSAGWNNEQFFGPGTRLTVL.

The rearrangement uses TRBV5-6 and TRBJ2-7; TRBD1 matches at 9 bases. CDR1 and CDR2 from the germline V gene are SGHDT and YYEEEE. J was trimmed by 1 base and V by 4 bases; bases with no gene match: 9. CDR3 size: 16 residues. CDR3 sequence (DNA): TGTGCCAGCAGCCCCGGGACAGGGTCTTCTTCCTACGAGCAGTACTTC. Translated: CASSPGTGSSSYEQYF.

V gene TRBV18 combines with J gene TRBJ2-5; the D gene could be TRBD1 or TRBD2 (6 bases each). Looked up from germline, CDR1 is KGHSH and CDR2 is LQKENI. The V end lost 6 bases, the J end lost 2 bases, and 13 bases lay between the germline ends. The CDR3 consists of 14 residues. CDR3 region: CASSLEGTQETQYF. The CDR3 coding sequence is TGTGCCAGCTCCCTGGAGGGGACACAAGAGACCCAGTACTTC.

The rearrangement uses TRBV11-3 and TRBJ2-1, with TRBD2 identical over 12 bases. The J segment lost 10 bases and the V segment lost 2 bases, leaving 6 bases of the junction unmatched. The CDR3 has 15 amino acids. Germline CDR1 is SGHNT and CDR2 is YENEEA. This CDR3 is CASSLRASGRGEQFF. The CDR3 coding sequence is TGTGCCAGCAGCTTAAGGGCTAGCGGGAGGGGGGAGCAGTTCTTC.

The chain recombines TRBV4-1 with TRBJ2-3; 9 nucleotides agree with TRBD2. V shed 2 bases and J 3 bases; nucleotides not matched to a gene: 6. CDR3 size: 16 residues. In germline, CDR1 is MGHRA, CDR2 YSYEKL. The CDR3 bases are TGCGCCAGCAGCCAACCGCTAGCGGGAACGACAGATACGCAGTATTTT. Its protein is CASSQPLAGTTDTQYF.

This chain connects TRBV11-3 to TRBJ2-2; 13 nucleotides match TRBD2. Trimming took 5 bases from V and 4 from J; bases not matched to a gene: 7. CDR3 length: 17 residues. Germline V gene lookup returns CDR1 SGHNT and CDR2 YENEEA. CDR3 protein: CASSDRTSGSVTGELFF. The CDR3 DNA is TGTGCCAGCAGCGATCGGACTAGCGGGAGTGTCACCGGGGAGCTGTTTTTT.

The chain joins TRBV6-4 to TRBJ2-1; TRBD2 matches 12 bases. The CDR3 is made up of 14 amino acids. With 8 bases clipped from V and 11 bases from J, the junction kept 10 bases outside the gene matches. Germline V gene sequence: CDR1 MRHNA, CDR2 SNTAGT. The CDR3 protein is CASQPASGRGQQFF. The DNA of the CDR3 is TGTGCCAGCCAGCCGGCTAGCGGGAGGGGTCAGCAGTTCTTC.

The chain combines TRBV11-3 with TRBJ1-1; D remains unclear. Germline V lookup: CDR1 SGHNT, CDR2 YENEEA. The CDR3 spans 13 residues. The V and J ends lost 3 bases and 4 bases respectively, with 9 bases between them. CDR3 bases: TGTGCCAGCAGCTTTTCGGCGGGCACTGAAGCTTTCTTT. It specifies CASSFSAGTEAFF.

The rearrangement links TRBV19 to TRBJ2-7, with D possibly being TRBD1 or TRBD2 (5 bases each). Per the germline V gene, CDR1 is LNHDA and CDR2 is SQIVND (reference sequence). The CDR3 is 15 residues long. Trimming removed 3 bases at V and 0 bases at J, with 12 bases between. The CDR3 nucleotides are TGTGCCAGTAGTATTTTTATGAGGGGCTCCTACGAGCAGTACTTC. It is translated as CASSIFMRGSYEQYF. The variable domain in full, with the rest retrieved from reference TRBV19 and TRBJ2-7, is DGGITQSPKYLFRKEGQNVTLSCEQNLNHDAMYWYRQDPGQGLRLIYYSQIVNDFQKGDIAEGYSVSREKKESFPLTVTSAQKNPTAFYLCASSIFMRGSYEQYFGPGTRLTVT.

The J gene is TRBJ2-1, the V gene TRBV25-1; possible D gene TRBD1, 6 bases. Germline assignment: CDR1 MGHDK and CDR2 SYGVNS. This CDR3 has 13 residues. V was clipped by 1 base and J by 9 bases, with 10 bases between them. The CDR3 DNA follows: TGTGCCAGCAGTGAATCAGGGGATGGTGAGCAGTTCTTC. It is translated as CASSESGDGEQFF. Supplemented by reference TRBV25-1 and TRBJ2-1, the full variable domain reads EADIYQTPRYLVIGTGKKITLECSQTMGHDKMYWYQQDPGMELHLIHYSYGVNSTEKGDLSSESTVSRIRTEHFPLTLESARPSHTSQYLCASSESGDGEQFFGPGTRLTVL.

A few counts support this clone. The CDR3 region has the DNA TGTGCCAGTGCCGTCTGGGAAAAGAATGAGCAGTTCTTC. As protein: CASAVWEKNEQFF. The chain has TRBV19 and TRBJ2-1; D is unclear. The V gene lost 8 bases and the J gene lost 7 bases, with 15 bases spanning the gap. Germline-derived CDR1 and CDR2 are LNHDA and SQIVND (reference sequence). This CDR3 is 13 amino acids long.

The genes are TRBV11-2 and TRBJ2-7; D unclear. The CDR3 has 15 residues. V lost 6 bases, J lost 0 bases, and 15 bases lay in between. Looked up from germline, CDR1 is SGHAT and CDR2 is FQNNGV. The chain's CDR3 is CASRLAFRHSYEQYF. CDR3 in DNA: TGTGCCAGCAGGCTGGCCTTCCGCCACTCCTACGAGCAGTACTTC.

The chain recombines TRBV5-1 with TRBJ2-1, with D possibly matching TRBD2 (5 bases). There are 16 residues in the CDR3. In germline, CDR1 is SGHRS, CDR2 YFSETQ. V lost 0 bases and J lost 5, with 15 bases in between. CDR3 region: CASSLALASPDNEQFF. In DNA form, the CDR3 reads TGCGCCAGCAGCTTGGCGCTCGCTAGCCCCGACAATGAGCAGTTCTTC.

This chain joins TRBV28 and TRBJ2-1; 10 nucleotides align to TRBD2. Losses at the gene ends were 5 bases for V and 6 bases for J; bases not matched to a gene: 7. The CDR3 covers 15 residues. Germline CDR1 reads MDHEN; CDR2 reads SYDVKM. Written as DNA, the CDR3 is TGTGCCAGCAGTATTAGCGGGGGGCAAACCAATGAGCAGTTCTTC. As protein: CASSISGGQTNEQFF.